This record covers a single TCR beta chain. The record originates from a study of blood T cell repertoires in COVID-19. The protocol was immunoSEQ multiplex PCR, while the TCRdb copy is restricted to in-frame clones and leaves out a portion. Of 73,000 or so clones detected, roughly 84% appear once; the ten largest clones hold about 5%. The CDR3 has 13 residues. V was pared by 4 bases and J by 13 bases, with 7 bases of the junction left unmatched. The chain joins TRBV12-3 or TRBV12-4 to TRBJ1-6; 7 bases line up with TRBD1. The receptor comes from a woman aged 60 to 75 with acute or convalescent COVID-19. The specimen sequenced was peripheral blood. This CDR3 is CASSSGQTSPLHF. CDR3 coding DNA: TGTGCCAGCAGTTCGGGACAGACCTCGCCCCTCCACTTT.